This T cell receptor beta chain comes out of a study of T cells after yellow fever vaccination. In regard to this clonotype: Just one base apart from a much larger clone, this may be a read error.

V was shortened by 0 bases and J by 12 bases, with 12 bases between the two germline ends. Germline loops: CDR1 LGHNA, CDR2 YSLEER. This CDR3 region has 13 residues. Whole-study findings and limits: Contamination by abundant bulk-population clonotypes could be present in FACS-sorted repertoires. Clones that expanded after primary vaccination mostly reappeared after the booster (nearly 98% CD4, 70% to 90% CD8). Weaker, the secondary response had a peak occurring faster, on day 5 versus 15.

TCRdb re-analysed the 5' RACE reads in MiXCR, keeping a single row per CDR3 protein. In the table there are about 45,000 distinct CDR3 sequences, roughly 6.4% of which are singletons. The clonotype comes from a man younger than 40 who received the YFV17D yellow fever vaccine. This specimen was CD8+ T cells not binding an NS4B(214-222) dextramer, sorted from PBMCs, taken 45 days after the yellow fever booster vaccination. This rearrangement joins TRBV4-3 to TRBJ1-5; D unclear. In DNA form, the CDR3 reads TGCGCCAGCAGCCAAGATGTTTGTGAGCTCCAGCATTTT. Amino acid sequence: CASSQDVCELQHF.